This TCR beta chain came from a study of spatial heterogeneity in lung cancer (dated by TCRdb to about 2019). For context, the study as a whole: Beta-chain transcripts were consistently detected in greater numbers than alpha-chain transcripts, which likely reflects a higher abundance of beta-chain transcripts. In the raw uncorrected reads, each unique combination of TCR and UMI appeared more than ten times on average. In non-small cell lung cancer, the study quantitatively compared TCR alpha and beta repertoires across several tumor regions, matched nontumor lung, and blood. Nonsynonymous mutation counts, determined by whole-exome sequencing of tumor tissue, were related to features of the TCR repertoire. Both alpha and beta chains were TCR-sequenced in fewer than 250 tumor regions, about 69 matched nontumor lung samples and 55 to 60 PBMC samples obtained at surgery. What the research found in general, with its limitations: Ubiquitous expanded tumor TCRs were found in blood more often at tumor resection than at routine follow-up. Additional single-cell paired TCR alpha and beta sequencing was considered necessary to confirm, at a functional level, the hypothesis that regional TCRs recognize regional mutations.

This sample's time point label indicates: sample taken at primary tumor resection. The donors were about 71 patients from the lung TRACERx cohort who had early-stage, untreated non-small cell lung cancer. For TCR sequencing, whole RNA was extracted from tumor and nontumor lung tissue, or from cryopreserved PBMC samples, and no cell sorting was done. Patients were selected for TCR sequencing only if sufficient RNA was available from at least two tumor regions. CDR1 SGHTA and CDR2 FQGTGA were looked up in the germline V gene. V is reduced by 6 bases and J by 5 bases, leaving a spacing of 16 bases between them. Reading from cysteine to phenylalanine, the CDR3 counts 14 amino acids. Only the CDR3 part of the read is kept: 42 bases, read in frame from the first base. The library was made by 5' RACE. Sequencing instrument: NextSeq 500. The TCR library protocol attached a unique molecular identifier to each TCR cDNA molecule to allow correction of PCR and sequencing errors. On the study's bioinformatics: TCR identification, UMI-based error correction and CDR3 extraction were performed with Decombinator tools. Expanded TCRs were defined as those above a frequency of 2 per 1,000, corresponding to the top 1% of the tumor frequency distribution. Rényi diversity was computed with the R vegan package after subsampling each repertoire 100 times to 5,000 TCRs. To build CDR3 similarity networks, amino acid triplet string-kernel similarity was used, and CDR3s were connected when their pairwise similarity was above 0.82. TCRdb ran its own pipeline on the public reads, namely fastp trimming at Q25 and MiXCR clone calling, and kept in-frame beta chains. Each entry is one CDR3 protein sequence, shown with its most common DNA and genes. Clone size and V and J calls follow TCRdb, not the original study. Counted in this sample were tens of thousands of distinct CDR3 sequences; around 5.8% of them appeared once. Roughly 35% of the sample is taken by the ten largest.

At least ten counts were recorded for this clonotype. No antigen is known for it. No base quality information exists; no much larger clone differs at one position. The V and J genes are TRBV7-3 and TRBJ1-1, with no D gene named confidently. Here the sequenced sample was PBMCs, taken at surgery. This receptor was identified in a male donor with early-stage non-small cell lung cancer. At the DNA level, the sequence is TGTGCCAGCAGGTTGGGAGCCTTTGGAACTGAAGCTTTCTTT. Protein translation: CASRLGAFGTEAFF.